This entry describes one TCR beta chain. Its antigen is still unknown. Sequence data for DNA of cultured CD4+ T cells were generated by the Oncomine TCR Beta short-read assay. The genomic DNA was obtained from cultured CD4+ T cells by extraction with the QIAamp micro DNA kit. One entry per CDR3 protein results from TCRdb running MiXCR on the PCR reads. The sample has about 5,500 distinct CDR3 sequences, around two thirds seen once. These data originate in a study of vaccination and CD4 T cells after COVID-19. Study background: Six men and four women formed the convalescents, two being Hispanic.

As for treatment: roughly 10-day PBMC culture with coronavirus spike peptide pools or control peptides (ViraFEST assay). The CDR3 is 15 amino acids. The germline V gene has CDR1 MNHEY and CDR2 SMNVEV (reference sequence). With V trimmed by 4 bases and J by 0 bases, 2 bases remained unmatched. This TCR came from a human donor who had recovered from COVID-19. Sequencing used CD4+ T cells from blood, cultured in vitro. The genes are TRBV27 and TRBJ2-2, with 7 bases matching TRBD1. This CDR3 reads CASSWGQTNTGELFF. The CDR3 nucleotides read TGTGCCAGCAGTTGGGGACAGACGAACACCGGGGAGCTGTTTTTT.